The present TCR beta chain was sequenced within a study of T cell changes during pregnancy in multiple sclerosis. Looked up from germline, CDR1 is SGHRS and CDR2 is YFSETQ. J gave up 7 bases and V 2 bases, and 9 bases lay outside the gene matches. The CDR3 runs to 15 residues. Clones were sequenced by immunoSEQ multiplex PCR, and TCRdb holds only the in-frame ones, with some missing. Among about 36,000 clones listed, roughly nine tenths were seen once. The V and J genes are TRBV5-1 and TRBJ1-2; the match to TRBD1 covers 9 bases. This TCR derives from a female donor with multiple sclerosis, enrolled in a pregnancy study. The specimen was CD4+ T cells from peripheral blood mononuclear cells, collected after pregnancy. CDR3 sequence: CASSLTVQGARGYTF. The CDR3 nucleotides are TGCGCCAGCAGCTTAACCGTACAGGGGGCGCGTGGCTACACCTTC.